This T cell receptor beta chain emerged from a study of T cell repertoires in cytomegalovirus infection. MiXCR was run by TCRdb on the reads, yielding one entry per CDR3 protein. In the table there are roughly 920,000 distinct CDR3 sequences, around 32% of which are singletons. This CDR3 region has 14 residues. The J segment lost 7 bases and the V segment lost 5 bases, leaving 7 bases of the junction unmatched. Germline V gives CDR1 LGHNA, CDR2 YSLEER. In the case of this clonotype: What it binds is not known.

The input for sequencing was cultured CD8+ T cells from PBMCs, taken from culture after CMV antigen stimulation. This receptor was identified in a human donor in good health (CMV status not recorded). Some clones in this sample may be carry-over from other donors' samples. This sequence joins TRBV4-3 and TRBJ2-1; 8 bases map to TRBD2. Here the CDR3 reads CASSTKRGKNEQFF. DNA for the CDR3: TGCGCCAGCAGCACTAAGCGGGGGAAGAATGAGCAGTTCTTC.